What follows are 19 T cell receptor beta chains derived from one specimen sequenced in a study of blood T cells in healthy people across ages. Then a second PCR, running roughly 6 to 11 cycles, was carried out with a sample-barcoded 5' primer and a J-beta primer mix. TCRdb used MiXCR to reprocess the 5' RACE reads, holding one entry per CDR3 protein. The repertoire holds approximately 670,000 distinct CDR3 sequences, approximately 40% seen once, with about 30% in the top ten. The material sequenced was blood. The receptors here all came from a man at least 80 years old in good health.

The chain employs TRBV12-5 and TRBJ2-6, with 10 bases aligning to TRBD2. There are 18 residues in the CDR3. V lost 4 bases and J lost 0; bases outside the gene matches: 6. From germline, CDR1 is LGHNT and CDR2 FRNRAP. CDR3 nucleotides: TGTGCTAGTGGTTCCCTAGCGGGGGCAGCCTCTGGGGCCAACGTCCTGACTTTC. Protein sequence: CASGSLAGAASGANVLTF.

Note on this clonotype: A much larger clone lies a single base off, so this may be a read error. This chain connects TRBV27 to TRBJ2-5; 9 bases align to TRBD1. The CDR3 totals 15 residues. Germline-derived CDR1 and CDR2 are MNHEY and SMNVEV (reference sequence). V shed 6 bases, J shed 4 bases, and the junction held 9 bases outside the gene matches. DNA for the CDR3: TGTGCCAGCAGCAGCTACAGGGGGCCCCGAGAGACCCAGTACTTC. It encodes CASSSYRGPRETQYF.

This clonotype came up many times. Given a much more abundant clone one base away, this may be a read error. The V call is TRBV7-2, the J call TRBJ1-2; D remains ambiguous. This CDR3 has 14 residues. Trimming stripped 5 bases from V and 5 bases from J, with 15 bases between. Per the germline V gene, CDR1 is SGHTA and CDR2 is FQGNSA. The CDR3 coding sequence is TGTGCCAGCAGCGCGGCAGTCGGAGAGTATGGCTACACCTTC. Protein product: CASSAAVGEYGYTF.

This clonotype was picked up a small number of times. The V gene is TRBV11-2, the J gene TRBJ1-1, with a tentative D call TRBD1 (5 bases). Deletions cut 3 bases from V and 8 bases from J, with 10 bases between. The CDR3 consists of 12 residues. Germline V gene data show CDR1 as SGHAT and CDR2 as FQNNGV. The CDR3 is CASSFPGGEAFF. CDR3 nucleotides: TGTGCCAGCAGCTTTCCCGGGGGAGAAGCTTTCTTT.

V and J are TRBV6-5 and TRBJ2-4; D possibly uses TRBD1 or TRBD2 (5 bases each). This CDR3 spans 15 amino acids. Germline assignment: CDR1 MNHEY and CDR2 SVGAGI. Trimming removed 6 bases from V and 1 base from J, with 13 bases in between. CDR3 sequence (DNA): TGTGCCAGCAGGGGATCGGGGACGGCCAAAAACATTCAGTACTTC. Its translation is CASRGSGTAKNIQYF.

This clonotype ranks as medium-sized. This chain connects TRBV29-1 to TRBJ2-1; 8 positions agree with TRBD2. The V segment lost 4 bases and the J segment 0 bases; nucleotides outside the gene matches: 8. The V gene's germline CDR1 is SQVTM and CDR2 ANQGSEA. The CDR3 is made up of 16 amino acids. In nucleotides, the CDR3 is TGCAGCGTTGCCCTATCCGGGAGGGCCTCCTACAATGAGCAGTTCTTC. Its protein is CSVALSGRASYNEQFF.

There are a few counts of this clonotype. This sequence joins TRBV18 and TRBJ2-1; TRBD2 aligns across 7 bases. In germline, CDR1 is KGHSH, CDR2 LQKENI. CDR3 length: 15 residues. With 4 bases clipped from V and 0 bases from J, the junction kept 3 bases outside the gene matches. CDR3 bases: TGTGCCAGCTCACAAACGGGGGGCTCCTACAATGAGCAGTTCTTC. Residues: CASSQTGGSYNEQFF.

The rearrangement uses TRBV11-1 and TRBJ2-1; D uncertain. The J call may be incorrect, as the DNA end agrees better with TRBJ2-7. Germline CDR1 SGHAT, CDR2 FQDESV (reference sequence). The CDR3 spans 14 residues. CDR3 amino acids: CASGPRASYNEQYF. In nucleotides, the CDR3 is TGTGCCAGCGGACCCAGAGCATCCTACAATGAGCAGTACTTC.

The chain recombines TRBV6-2 or TRBV6-3 with TRBJ2-7; maybe TRBD2 (6 bases). The CDR3 loop spans 14 amino acids. Germline V gene lookup returns CDR1 MNHEY and CDR2 SVGEGT. V shed 5 bases and J shed 5 bases, with 16 bases lying between them. The chain's CDR3 is CASSALGGNNEQYF. The CDR3 DNA reads TGTGCCAGCAGTGCCCTCGGGGGAAACAACGAGCAGTACTTC.

This clonotype was seen a handful of times. The V and J genes are TRBV12-5 and TRBJ2-5; tentative D call: TRBD1 (5 bases). The V gene lost 4 bases and the J gene lost 11 bases, with 17 bases spanning the gap. CDR1 and CDR2 from the germline V gene are LGHNT and FRNRAP. This CDR3 is built from 13 residues. As DNA, the CDR3 is TGTGCTAGTGGTTCTCGAGACAGAGATGAGCAGTACTTC. It specifies CASGSRDRDEQYF. The full variable domain, rest sourced from reference TRBV12-5 and TRBJ2-5, is DARVTQTPRHKVTEMGQEVTMRCQPILGHNTVFWYRQTMMQGLELLAYFRNRAPLDDSGMPKDRFSAEMPDATLATLKIQPSEPRDSAVYFCASGSRDRDEQYFGPGTRLLVL.

The chain carries TRBV27 and TRBJ1-2; TRBD1 matches at 7 bases. There are 14 residues in the CDR3. J was trimmed by 8 bases and V by 10 bases; bases with no gene match: 16. CDR1 and CDR2 from the germline V gene are MNHEY and SMNVEV (reference sequence). In nucleotides, the CDR3 is TGTGCCACACGTAGGGAGGGGGCTACCGAGGGCTACACCTTC. Amino acids: CATRREGATEGYTF.

This clonotype was counted a few times. The gene calls are TRBV10-3 and TRBJ2-4, with 10 bases aligning to TRBD2. The CDR3 has 17 residues. Germline V lookup: CDR1 ENHRY, CDR2 SYGVKD. V lost 3 bases, J lost 1 base, and 6 bases stayed unmatched. The CDR3 loop is CAISELAGISAKNIQYF. The CDR3 bases are TGTGCCATCAGTGAACTAGCGGGAATATCTGCCAAAAACATTCAGTACTTC.

This chain connects TRBV6-1 to TRBJ1-2; 7 bases match TRBD1. CDR3 length: 16 amino acids. The V and J ends lost 0 bases and 3 bases, in that order; junction bases with no gene match: 7. CDR1 and CDR2 from the germline V gene are MNHNS and SASEGT. CDR3 nucleotides: TGTGCCAGCAGTGAAGCGAGGGGACAGTCGTACTATGGCTACACCTTC. Translated: CASSEARGQSYYGYTF.

The CDR3 coding sequence is TGTGCCAGCAACCTCAGGACGGGCAGCTCCTACAATGAGCAGTTCTTC. Translating it yields CASNLRTGSSYNEQFF. The genes are TRBV2 and TRBJ2-1, with no clear D. The length of the CDR3 is 16 residues. V was trimmed by 7 bases and J by 0 bases, leaving 16 bases between them. The germline CDR1 and CDR2 sequences are SNHLY and FYNNEI.

This clonotype was observed a single time. V is TRBV3-1 and J is TRBJ1-2; TRBD1 matches 10 bases. The junction had 17 bases not matched to a gene; V was cut back by 0 bases and J by 7 bases. CDR1 LGHDT and CDR2 YNNKEL come from the germline V gene (reference sequence). The CDR3 consists of 19 residues. CDR3 residues: CASSQDLRDRGKKVGGYTF. The DNA for the CDR3 is TGTGCCAGCAGCCAAGATTTAAGGGACAGGGGTAAGAAGGTTGGTGGCTACACCTTC. The complete variable domain, with remaining parts taken from reference TRBV3-1 and TRBJ1-2, reads DTAVSQTPKYLVTQMGNDKSIKCEQNLGHDTMYWYKQDSKKFLKIMFSYNNKELIINETVPNRFSPKSPDKAHLNLHINSLELGDSAVYFCASSQDLRDRGKKVGGYTFGSGTRLTVV.

The chain uses TRBV7-8 and TRBJ2-5; D is unclear. The better agreement between TRBJ2-7 and the DNA end casts doubt on the J call. The V gene's germline CDR1 is SGHVS and CDR2 FQNEAQ. The CDR3 is 13 amino acids. The CDR3 spells CASSLMAICEQYF. The DNA of the CDR3 is TGTGCCAGCAGCTTAATGGCGATCTGCGAGCAGTACTTC.

J is TRBJ1-4 and V is TRBV27; D uncertain. This CDR3 comprises 14 residues. Looked up from germline, CDR1 is MNHEY and CDR2 is SMNVEV (reference sequence). The germline V and J ends were trimmed by 6 bases and 2 bases, with 10 bases remaining between them. CDR3 loop: CASRNGRTNEKLFF. As DNA, the CDR3 is TGTGCCAGCAGGAATGGGAGGACTAATGAAAAACTGTTTTTT.

V is TRBV9 and J is TRBJ2-3, with 9 bases matching TRBD2. There are 15 residues in the CDR3. Germline assignment: CDR1 SGDLS and CDR2 YYNGEE. Trimming cost V 3 bases and J 4 bases; bases outside gene matches: 6. CDR3 coding DNA: TGTGCCAGCAGCGATGTCCTAGCGGGATCAGATACGCAGTATTTT. Residues: CASSDVLAGSDTQYF.

V usage is TRBV28 and J usage is TRBJ2-7; 7 positions agree with TRBD2. The germline V gene has CDR1 MDHEN and CDR2 SYDVKM. Trimming removed 6 bases from V and 6 bases from J; junction bases left unmatched: 8. The CDR3 totals 13 residues. CDR3: CASSPPGRAEQYF. The CDR3 nucleotides are TGTGCCAGCAGCCCCCCGGGGAGGGCCGAGCAGTACTTC.